This T cell receptor (beta chain) was recovered during a study of blood T cells in healthy people across ages. Concerning this clonotype: Its target is unknown.

Broader study findings: Donor CMV status, an unknown factor, possibly confounded changes in expanded clonotypes.

Germline CDR1 is SNHLY and CDR2 is FYNNEI. This CDR3 has 13 amino acids. V shed 10 bases and J shed 4 bases, with 16 bases lying between them. Caucasian individuals from Russia who were healthy and aged about 6 to 95 acted as donors. Alongside a J-beta primer mix, a sample-barcoded 5' primer served in a second PCR lasting about 7 to 12 cycles. Each cDNA molecule, via a template-switch adaptor with 12 random nucleotides, was tagged. TCRdb called the 5' RACE reads again in MiXCR, with one record for every CDR3 protein. The sample lists about 930,000 distinct CDR3 sequences, just under 30% seen once, with about a tenth in the top ten. The sample was also linked to a second study, of T cells of mothers and their children. That paper adds: Inherited differences only slightly affect thymic shaping of TCR recombination output.

The sequencing input was blood. J is TRBJ1-1 and V is TRBV2, with D possibly TRBD1 on 5 matching bases. This TCR was sampled from a woman in her forties in good health. CDR3 sequence reads: CATGLGVTTEAFF. Here the CDR3 DNA reads TGTGCCACAGGGTTAGGGGTAACCACTGAAGCTTTCTTT.